The 32 T cell receptor beta chains below come from one sample, sequenced in a study of breast tumors, draining lymph nodes, adjacent tissues (dated by TCRdb to the mid-2010s). The library relied on multiplex PCR. The instrument was an Illumina HiSeq 2000. TCRdb cleaned the public reads at Q25 with fastp, built clones with MiXCR and kept in-frame beta chains. Records with the same CDR3 protein are collapsed into one entry carrying the most frequent genes and DNA. Present in this sample are about 130,000 distinct CDR3 sequences, about 20% of which were seen just once. 2% to 2.5% of the sample rests with the top ten. Lymph node samples were obtained from the axillary draining lymph nodes of breast cancer patients. Sequences were obtained from axillary lymph node tissue. Receptor source: a female donor with breast cancer. Some clones in this sample may be carry-over from other donors' samples.

Ten or more counts support this clonotype. This chain connects TRBV10-3 to TRBJ1-3; 7 nucleotides line up with TRBD1. The J segment lost 0 bases and the V segment lost 1 base, leaving 12 bases of the junction unmatched. CDR1 ENHRY and CDR2 SYGVKD come from the germline V gene. There are 19 residues in the CDR3. The DNA of the CDR3 is TGTGCCATCAGTGAGTTCGGGGGCACAGGGGCCAACTCTGGAAACACCATATATTTT. This encodes CAISEFGGTGANSGNTIYF.

Ten or more counts support this clonotype. This rearrangement joins TRBV7-2 to TRBJ2-1, with D possibly being TRBD2 (5 bases). Germline loops: CDR1 SGHTA, CDR2 FQGNSA. This CDR3 has 15 residues. V was shortened by 0 bases and J by 1 base, with 7 bases between the two germline ends. The DNA of the CDR3 is TGTGCCAGCAGCTTAGCGGGAGCATCCTACAATGAGCAGTTCTTC. This translates into CASSLAGASYNEQFF.

This clonotype was recorded many times. V and J are TRBV19 and TRBJ1-3; D ambiguous. CDR3 length: 14 amino acids. V was pared by 8 bases and J by 0 bases, with 11 bases between. Per germline, CDR1 LNHDA and CDR2 SQIVND (reference sequence). Written as DNA, the CDR3 is TGTGCCAGTGGGTACTGTGACTCTGGAAACACCATATATTTT. Amino acids: CASGYCDSGNTIYF.

This clonotype was observed many times. The genes are TRBV4-1 and TRBJ2-6, with D perhaps given as TRBD1 or TRBD2 (5 bases each). Germline V gene sequence: CDR1 MGHRA, CDR2 YSYEKL. Trimming cost V 4 bases and J 0 bases, with 13 bases left between them. The CDR3 extends over 17 amino acids. In nucleotides, the CDR3 is TGCGCCAGCAGCCCGGGACCCAGAACCTCTGGGGCCAACGTCCTGACTTTC. Residues: CASSPGPRTSGANVLTF.

With respect to this clonotype: This may be a read error: a much more frequent sequence differs by one nucleotide. Likely a read error: the CDR3 ends without its conserved phenylalanine or tryptophan. This rearrangement joins TRBV19 to TRBJ1-3; 9 nucleotides align to TRBD1. Germline assignment: CDR1 LNHDA and CDR2 SQIVND (reference sequence). The CDR3 sequence is 14 residues long. The V segment lost 10 bases and the J segment 7 bases; nucleotides outside the gene matches: 11. The CDR3 DNA reads TGTGCCACCCGGTTACAGGGGGCGGGGAACACCATATATTCT. It codes for CATRLQGAGNTIYS.

This clonotype was found many times. The rearrangement uses TRBV20-1 and TRBJ2-7; D might be TRBD2 (6 bases). The germline V gene has CDR1 DFQATT and CDR2 SNEGSKA (reference sequence). V was shortened by 0 bases and J by 3 bases, with 12 bases between the two germline ends. The CDR3 spans 14 residues. The CDR3 here is CSARDPREFYEQYF. In nucleotides, the CDR3 is TGCAGTGCTAGAGATCCCCGGGAGTTCTACGAGCAGTACTTC.

At least ten counts were recorded for this clonotype. The rearrangement links TRBV7-9 to TRBJ2-1; 14 nucleotides line up with TRBD2. This CDR3 region has 17 residues. CDR1 and CDR2 from the germline V gene are SEHNR and FQNEAQ (reference sequence). The V segment lost 1 base and the J segment 8 bases; nucleotides outside the gene matches: 7. The chain's CDR3 is CASSLGGTSGSVYEQFF. The CDR3 nucleotides are TGTGCCAGCAGCTTAGGTGGGACTAGCGGGAGTGTTTATGAGCAGTTCTTC. Variable domain in full (rest from reference TRBV7-9 and TRBJ2-1): DTGVSQNPRHKITKRGQNVTFRCDPISEHNRLYWYRQTLGQGPEFLTYFQNEAQLEKSRLLSDRFSAERPKGSFSTLEIQRTEQGDSAMYLCASSLGGTSGSVYEQFFGPGTRLTVL.

This clonotype was seen ten or more times. The chain couples TRBV4-2 to TRBJ2-1, with D perhaps TRBD2 (6 bases). CDR3 length: 15 amino acids. Trimming left V 2 bases short and J 3 bases short, with 11 bases between. Per germline, CDR1 LGHNA and CDR2 YNFKEQ. The CDR3 DNA follows: TGTGCCAGCAGCCAACCGGGTAGCGGCTACAATGAGCAGTTCTTC. This codes for CASSQPGSGYNEQFF.

Comments on this clonotype: This may stem from a read error, because a much larger clone lies one nucleotide away. This chain uses TRBV28 with TRBJ2-7; unclear D gene. The CDR3 is made up of 12 amino acids. Germline lookup yields CDR1 MDHEN and CDR2 SYDVKM. The CDR3, as DNA: TGTGCCAGCAGACGGACCAACTACGAGCGGTACTTC. Encoded protein: CASRRTNYERYF.

Concerning this clonotype: The junction departs from germline at one end; a sequencing error may be responsible. The chain carries TRBV3-1 and TRBJ1-4; 11 bases line up with TRBD1. CDR1 LGHDT and CDR2 YNNKEL come from the germline V gene (reference sequence). This CDR3 contains 15 residues. The CDR3 sequence: CASSQGTGGDERLFF. The CDR3 DNA reads TGTGCCAGCAGCCAGGGGACAGGGGGGGATGAAAGACTGTTTTTT.

This clonotype came up many times. The chain recombines TRBV9 with TRBJ2-7, with D perhaps TRBD1 or TRBD2 (5 bases each). Per the germline V gene, CDR1 is SGDLS and CDR2 is YYNGEE. The CDR3 covers 13 residues. Trimming stripped 4 bases from V and 7 bases from J, with 15 bases between. The DNA of the CDR3 is TGTGCCAGCAGCCCCCATCTAGGGGAGGAGCAGTACTTC. Its protein is CASSPHLGEEQYF.

In its sample, this clonotype was seen many times. The rearrangement links TRBV6-1 to TRBJ2-7; 7 bases fit TRBD2. CDR1 is MNHNS and CDR2 is SASEGT in the germline V gene. J lost 0 bases, V lost 7 bases, and 6 bases had no gene match. The CDR3 extends over 14 amino acids. CDR3: CASKAGVLSYEQYF. Written as DNA, the CDR3 is TGTGCCAGCAAGGCGGGAGTACTCTCCTACGAGCAGTACTTC.

The V gene is TRBV5-1, the J gene TRBJ1-1, with 9 bases fitting TRBD1. The CDR3 has 15 amino acids. Germline V gene sequence: CDR1 SGHRS, CDR2 YFSETQ. V was clipped by 0 bases and J by 6 bases; unmatched bases: 6. The CDR3 coding sequence is TGCGCCAGCAGCTTGGGACCGGGACAGGGTTCTGAAGCTTTCTTT. It translates to CASSLGPGQGSEAFF. Full variable domain (remainder filled in from reference TRBV5-1 and TRBJ1-1): KAGVTQTPRYLIKTRGQQVTLSCSPISGHRSVSWYQQTPGQGLQFLFEYFSETQRNKGNFPGRFSGRQFSNSRSEMNVSTLELGDSALYLCASSLGPGQGSEAFFGQGTRLTVV.

With regard to this clonotype: With a much larger clone just one base away, this may be a read error. This rearrangement joins TRBV19 to TRBJ1-2; D is undetermined. Germline values: CDR1 LNHDA, CDR2 SQIVND (reference sequence). V was pared by 7 bases and J by 0 bases, with 6 bases between. The CDR3 contains 12 residues. The CDR3 loop is CASKTSNYGYTF. CDR3 coding DNA: TGTGCCAGTAAGACCTCTAACTATGGCTACACCTTC.

This clonotype was recorded many times. This chain connects TRBV19 to TRBJ2-1; D is perhaps TRBD2 (6 bases). Germline loops: CDR1 LNHDA, CDR2 SQIVND (reference sequence). The germline V and J ends were trimmed by 7 bases and 10 bases, with 14 bases remaining between them. The CDR3 contains 12 residues. The CDR3 DNA follows: TGTGCCAGTATGGAGGGATCCAGGGAGCAGTTCTTC. Amino acids: CASMEGSREQFF.

In this sample, this clonotype turned up many times. This chain joins TRBV19 and TRBJ2-2; D gene uncertain. V was clipped by 10 bases and J by 3 bases, with 9 bases between them. Germline CDR1 is LNHDA and CDR2 is SQIVND (reference sequence). The CDR3 loop spans 12 amino acids. CDR3 DNA sequence: TGTGCCACAGCCACTTACACCGGGGAGCTGTTTTTT. Translation: CATATYTGELFF.

This clonotype was recorded many times. This chain joins TRBV7-3 and TRBJ2-5, with 7 bases fitting TRBD2. Germline CDR1 is SGHTA and CDR2 is FQGTGA. The junction had 12 bases not matched to a gene; V was cut back by 3 bases and J by 2 bases. The CDR3 runs to 17 residues. The CDR3 loop is CASSFKGPSGFQETQYF. The CDR3, as DNA: TGTGCCAGCAGCTTTAAGGGTCCTAGCGGTTTTCAAGAGACCCAGTACTTC.

This clonotype was found many times. The chain employs TRBV11-2 and TRBJ2-5; 15 bases align to TRBD2. V was pared by 5 bases and J by 5 bases, with 9 bases of the junction left unmatched. This CDR3 is built from 17 residues. Per the germline V gene, CDR1 is SGHAT and CDR2 is FQNNGV. The CDR3 region is CASSHGTSGRSGETQYF. The CDR3 DNA reads TGTGCCAGCAGCCACGGGACTAGCGGGAGGTCCGGGGAGACCCAGTACTTC.

This rearrangement joins TRBV27 to TRBJ2-3; D not resolved. The DNA matches TRBJ1-5 better at its end, which makes the J call doubtful. This CDR3 has 12 residues. Germline assignment: CDR1 MNHEY and CDR2 SMNVEV (reference sequence). The CDR3 loop reads CASSPSTDTQHF. The DNA of the CDR3 is TGTGCCAGCAGCCCTAGCACAGATACGCAGCATTTT.

The table lists this clonotype with many counts. The rearrangement uses TRBV19 and TRBJ2-2; TRBD2 matches at 7 bases. Germline V gene lookup returns CDR1 LNHDA and CDR2 SQIVND (reference sequence). Trimming at V came to 6 bases and at J to 0 bases, leaving 7 bases not matched to a gene. The CDR3 length is 16 residues. This CDR3 is CASRKGRGTNTGELFF. The CDR3 DNA reads as TGTGCCAGTAGGAAAGGGCGGGGGACGAACACCGGGGAGCTGTTTTTT.

This clonotype was seen ten or more times. The V gene is TRBV6-5, the J gene TRBJ2-6; D is uncertain. V was trimmed by 2 bases and J by 2 bases, leaving 7 bases between them. CDR1 is MNHEY and CDR2 is SVGAGI in the germline V gene. The CDR3 loop spans 15 amino acids. Here the CDR3 DNA reads TGTGCCAGCAGTTACGGCAGCACTGGGGCCAACGTCCTGACTTTC. Translating it yields CASSYGSTGANVLTF.

At least ten counts were recorded for this clonotype. V and J are TRBV19 and TRBJ1-4; D is perhaps TRBD1 (5 bases). This CDR3 has 15 residues. V lost 2 bases to trimming and J lost 0 bases, with 7 bases between them. CDR1 and CDR2 (germline): LNHDA, SQIVND (reference sequence). The CDR3 region has the DNA TGTGCCAGTAGTATAAGGGGCGCAACTAATGAAAAACTGTTTTTT. Its translation is CASSIRGATNEKLFF.

Concerning this clonotype: It may be a read error: a sequence one base away is much more abundant. This chain links TRBV6-5 with TRBJ2-2; D tentatively fits TRBD1 or TRBD2 (6 bases each). Germline loops: CDR1 MNHEY, CDR2 SVGAGI. V was pared by 2 bases and J by 3 bases, with 13 bases between. This CDR3 comprises 16 residues. The CDR3 region has the DNA TGTGCCAGCAGTTACGCCCCGGGGGCAGACACCGGGGAGCTGTTTTTT. Its translation is CASSYAPGADTGELFF.

The genes are TRBV5-4 and TRBJ2-1; 8 bases match TRBD1. This CDR3 is built from 15 residues. Trimming removed 4 bases from V and 4 bases from J; junction bases left unmatched: 7. In germline, CDR1 is SGHNT, CDR2 YYREEE (reference sequence). Written as DNA, the CDR3 is TGTGCCAGCAGCCGTGACAGGGGAGAGTACAATGAGCAGTTCTTC. Translating gives CASSRDRGEYNEQFF. Full variable domain (rest looked up from reference TRBV5-4 and TRBJ2-1): ETGVTQSPTHLIKTRGQQVTLRCSSQSGHNTVSWYQQALGQGPQFIFQYYREEENGRGNFPPRFSGLQFPNYSSELNVNALELDDSALYLCASSRDRGEYNEQFFGPGTRLTVL.

This clonotype was seen ten or more times. The V call is TRBV13, the J call TRBJ2-2; D is unclear. The CDR3 runs to 16 residues. Germline V CDR1 and CDR2: PRHDT, FYEKMQ (reference sequence). The ends were cut back, 5 bases at V and 3 bases at J, with 16 bases in the middle. The CDR3 spells CASSLTGRFDTGELFF. Here the CDR3 DNA reads TGTGCCAGCAGCCTCACTGGCCGCTTTGACACCGGGGAGCTGTTTTTT.

Concerning this clonotype: A much larger clone lies a single base off, so this may be a read error. The V and J genes are TRBV30 and TRBJ2-3; 7 positions agree with TRBD1. The V segment lost 2 bases and the J segment 1 base; nucleotides outside the gene matches: 9. The germline CDR1 and CDR2 sequences are GTSNPN and SVGIG (reference sequence). The CDR3 runs to 16 residues. CDR3 region: CAWSPGQAFGTDTQYF. DNA of the CDR3: TGTGCCTGGAGTCCCGGACAGGCCTTTGGCACAGATACGCAGTATTTT.

This clonotype was counted at least ten times. This rearrangement joins TRBV7-9 to TRBJ2-5; D is unclear. Germline lookup yields CDR1 SEHNR and CDR2 FQNEAQ (reference sequence). Trimming cost V 7 bases and J 2 bases, with 14 bases left between them. CDR3 length: 14 amino acids. The CDR3 reads CASTPDMGQETQYF. CDR3 nucleotides: TGTGCCAGCACCCCGGATATGGGGCAAGAGACCCAGTACTTC.

To note about this clonotype: Possible read error: a much larger clone is one base away. It is likely a read error, because the conserved phenylalanine at the end of the CDR3 is missing. V gene TRBV5-6 combines with J gene TRBJ1-2; maybe TRBD1 (5 bases). V was trimmed by 4 bases and J by 4 bases, leaving 14 bases between them. Germline V gene lookup returns CDR1 SGHDT and CDR2 YYEEEE. The CDR3 loop spans 14 amino acids. Written as DNA, the CDR3 is TGTGCCAGCAGCCCTGCGGCAGGGAGCTATGGCTACACCGTC. This encodes CASSPAAGSYGYTV.

This clonotype was recorded at least ten times. This chain links TRBV6-5 with TRBJ1-2; perhaps TRBD1 as D (5 bases). V was pared by 0 bases and J by 6 bases, with 14 bases between. Germline V gene data show CDR1 as MNHEY and CDR2 as SVGAGI. CDR3 size: 15 residues. For the CDR3, the DNA is TGTGCCAGCAGTTACTCGGGACGGGGGAGGGATGGCTACACCTTC. As protein: CASSYSGRGRDGYTF.

At least ten counts were recorded for this clonotype. The chain couples TRBV15 to TRBJ2-7; 7 bases match TRBD1. The CDR3 is 15 residues long. V lost 3 bases and J lost 0; bases outside the gene matches: 5. CDR1 is LNHNV and CDR2 is YYDKDF in the germline V gene (reference sequence). In nucleotides, the CDR3 is TGTGCCACCAGCAGGGGGACAGTAAGCTCCTACGAGCAGTACTTC. Its protein is CATSRGTVSSYEQYF.

The chain combines TRBV30 with TRBJ2-5; 9 positions agree with TRBD1. The CDR3 sequence is 14 residues long. After removal of 5 bases from V and 4 bases from J, the junction contained 8 bases not matched to a gene. Looked up from germline, CDR1 is GTSNPN and CDR2 is SVGIG (reference sequence). The CDR3 region is CAWGDRVGGETQYF. CDR3 sequence (DNA): TGTGCCTGGGGGGACAGGGTAGGGGGAGAGACCCAGTACTTC.

This clonotype was seen ten or more times. The CDR3 loop is CSARQVTDYNEQFF. CDR3 nucleotides: TGCAGTGCCCGACAGGTCACCGATTACAATGAGCAGTTCTTC. The V gene is TRBV20-1, the J gene TRBJ2-1; D is possibly TRBD1 (6 bases). CDR3 size: 14 residues. Per the germline V gene, CDR1 is DFQATT and CDR2 is SNEGSKA (reference sequence). The ends were cut back, 6 bases at V and 4 bases at J, with 16 bases in the middle.